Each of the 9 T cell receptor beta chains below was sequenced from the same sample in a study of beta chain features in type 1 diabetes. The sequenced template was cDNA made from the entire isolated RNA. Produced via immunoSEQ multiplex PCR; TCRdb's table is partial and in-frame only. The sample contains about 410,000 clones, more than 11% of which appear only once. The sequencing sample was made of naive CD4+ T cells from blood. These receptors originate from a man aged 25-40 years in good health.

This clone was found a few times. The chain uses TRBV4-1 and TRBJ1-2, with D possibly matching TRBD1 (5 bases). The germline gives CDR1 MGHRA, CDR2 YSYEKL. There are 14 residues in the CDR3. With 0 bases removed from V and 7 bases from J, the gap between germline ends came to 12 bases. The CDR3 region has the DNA TGCGCCAGCAGCCAAGATCGGGGACTGGGTGGCTACACCTTC. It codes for CASSQDRGLGGYTF.

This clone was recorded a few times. DNA for the CDR3: TGTGCCAGCAGCCCTCCTAGACAGAGGCTGGACGTC. Its protein product is CASSPPRQRLDV. J is TRBJ2-7 and V is TRBV6-5; D is possibly TRBD1 (5 bases). Looked up from germline, CDR1 is MNHEY and CDR2 is SVGAGI. This CDR3 has 12 residues.

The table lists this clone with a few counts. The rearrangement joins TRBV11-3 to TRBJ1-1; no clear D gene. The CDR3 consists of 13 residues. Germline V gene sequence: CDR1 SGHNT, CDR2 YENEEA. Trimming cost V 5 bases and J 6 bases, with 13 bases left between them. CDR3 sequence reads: CASSVPEPSEAFF. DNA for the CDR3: TGTGCCAGCAGCGTTCCAGAGCCCTCTGAAGCTTTCTTT.

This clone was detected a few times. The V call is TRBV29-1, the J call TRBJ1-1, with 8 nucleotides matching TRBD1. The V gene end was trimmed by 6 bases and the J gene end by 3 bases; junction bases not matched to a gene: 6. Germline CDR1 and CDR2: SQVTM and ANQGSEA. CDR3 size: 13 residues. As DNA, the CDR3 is TGCAGCGTCGAATACAGGGGGGACACTGAAGCTTTCTTT. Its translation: CSVEYRGDTEAFF.

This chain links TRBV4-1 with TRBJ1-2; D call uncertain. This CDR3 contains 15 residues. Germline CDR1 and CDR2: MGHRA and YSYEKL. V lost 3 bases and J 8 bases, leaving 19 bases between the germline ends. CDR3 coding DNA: TGCGCCAGCAGCCATCGGCGGGGAGGAGGCGAAGGCTACACCTTC. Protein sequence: CASSHRRGGGEGYTF.

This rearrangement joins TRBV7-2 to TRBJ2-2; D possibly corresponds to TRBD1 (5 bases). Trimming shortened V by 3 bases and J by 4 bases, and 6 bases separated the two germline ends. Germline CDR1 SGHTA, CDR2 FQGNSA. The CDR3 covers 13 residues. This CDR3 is CASSFRGTGELFF. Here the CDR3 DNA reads TGTGCCAGCAGCTTTAGGGGCACCGGGGAGCTGTTTTTT.

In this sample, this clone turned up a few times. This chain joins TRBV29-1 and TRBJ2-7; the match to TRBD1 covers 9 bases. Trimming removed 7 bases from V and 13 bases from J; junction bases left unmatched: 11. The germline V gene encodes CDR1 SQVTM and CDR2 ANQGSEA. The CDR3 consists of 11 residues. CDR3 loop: CSATTGGIVYV. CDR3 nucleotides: TGCAGCGCCACGACAGGGGGTATTGTATACGTC.

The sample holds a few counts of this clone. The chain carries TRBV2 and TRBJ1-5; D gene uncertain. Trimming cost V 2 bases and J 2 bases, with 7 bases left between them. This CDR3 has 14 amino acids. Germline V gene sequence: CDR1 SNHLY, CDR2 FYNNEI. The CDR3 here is CASSEHGGNQPQHF. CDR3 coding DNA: TGTGCCAGCAGTGAACACGGGGGCAATCAGCCCCAGCATTTT.

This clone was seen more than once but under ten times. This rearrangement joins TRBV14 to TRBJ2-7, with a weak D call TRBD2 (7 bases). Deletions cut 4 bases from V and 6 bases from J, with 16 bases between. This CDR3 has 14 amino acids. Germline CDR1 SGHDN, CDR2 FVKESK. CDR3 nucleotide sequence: TGTGCCAGCAGCCCAACCCGGGGGGCGGGCGAGCAGTACTTC. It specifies CASSPTRGAGEQYF.